This T cell receptor beta chain was retrieved from a study of neoadjuvant anti-PD-1 for oral cavity cancer. Study in general: Patients mostly received three to four biweekly nivolumab doses at 3 mg/kg before surgery. Patients without progression got a fourth dose around day 43.

In this sample, this clone turned up once. Tumor libraries mostly used around 4.8 ug genomic DNA, two replicates each. Generated by immunoSEQ multiplex PCR, the TCRdb table keeps only in-frame clones and is missing some. The sample holds under 8,500 clones, 50% to 75% seen once. Germline V gene sequence: CDR1 KGHSH, CDR2 LQKENI. Trimming at V came to 3 bases and at J to 5 bases, leaving 8 bases not matched to a gene. The CDR3 totals 16 residues. This clonotype was sampled from a person between 40 and 85 years old with oral cavity squamous cell carcinoma. The specimen comprised tumor tissue, sampled before nivolumab (anti-PD-1) treatment. J is TRBJ1-1 and V is TRBV18; 11 bases agree with TRBD1. The CDR3 DNA reads as TGTGCCAGCTCACCCGGACAGGGGGCGAGGGGAACTGAAGCTTTCTTT. Residues: CASSPGQGARGTEAFF.